This T cell receptor beta chain derives from a study of PD-L1 blockade in urothelial cancer. TCRdb's table, derived via immunoSEQ multiplex PCR, lists solely in-frame clones and lacks some. The sample consists of about 37,000 clones, 75% to 90% of them appearing once. As to this clone: Its target is unknown.

The time point here: pretreatment peripheral blood. The patients had locally advanced or metastatic urothelial carcinoma. Regarding the study as a whole: Pretreatment blood TCR clonality under the median forecast improved survival.

Trimming removed 4 bases from V and 2 bases from J, with 6 bases in between. Germline CDR1 GTSNPN, CDR2 SVGIG (reference sequence). The CDR3 length is 11 residues. This sequence was found in a man aged 60-69 years with urothelial cancer. J is TRBJ2-7 and V is TRBV30; no firm D call. The sequencing here drew on PBMCs, taken around atezolizumab (anti-PD-L1) treatment. The CDR3 DNA follows: TGTGCCTGGACCTCTGCCTACGAGCAGTACTTC. Translated: CAWTSAYEQYF.